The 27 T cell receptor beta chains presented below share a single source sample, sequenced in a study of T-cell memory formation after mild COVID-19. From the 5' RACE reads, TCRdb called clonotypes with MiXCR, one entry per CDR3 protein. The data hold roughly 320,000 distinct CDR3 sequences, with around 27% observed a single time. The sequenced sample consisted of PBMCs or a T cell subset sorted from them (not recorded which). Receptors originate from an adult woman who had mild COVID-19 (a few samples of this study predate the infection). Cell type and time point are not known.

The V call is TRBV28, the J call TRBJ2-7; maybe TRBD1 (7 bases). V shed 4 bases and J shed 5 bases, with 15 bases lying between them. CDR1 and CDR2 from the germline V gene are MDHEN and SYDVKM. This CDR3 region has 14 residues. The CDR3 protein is CASSSPGGIHEQYF. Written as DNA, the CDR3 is TGTGCCAGCAGTTCCCCAGGGGGGATTCACGAGCAGTACTTC.

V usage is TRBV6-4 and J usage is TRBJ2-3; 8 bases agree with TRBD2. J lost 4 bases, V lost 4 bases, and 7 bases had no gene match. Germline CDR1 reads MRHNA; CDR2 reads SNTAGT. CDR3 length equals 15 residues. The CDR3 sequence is CASSVGGEAADTQYF. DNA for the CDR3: TGTGCCAGCAGTGTCGGGGGGGAGGCGGCAGATACGCAGTATTTT.

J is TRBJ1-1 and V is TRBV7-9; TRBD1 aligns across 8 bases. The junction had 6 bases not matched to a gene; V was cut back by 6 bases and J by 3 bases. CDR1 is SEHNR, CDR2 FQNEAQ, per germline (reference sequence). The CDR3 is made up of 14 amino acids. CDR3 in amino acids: CASSSVQGDTEAFF. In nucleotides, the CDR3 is TGTGCCAGCAGTTCGGTACAGGGGGACACTGAAGCTTTCTTT.

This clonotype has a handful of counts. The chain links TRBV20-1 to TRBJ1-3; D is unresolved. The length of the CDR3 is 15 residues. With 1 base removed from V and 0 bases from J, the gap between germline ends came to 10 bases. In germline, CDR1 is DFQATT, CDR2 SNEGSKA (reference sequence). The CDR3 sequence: CSARAAGSSGNTIYF. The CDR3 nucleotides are TGCAGTGCTAGAGCCGCGGGCTCCTCTGGAAACACCATATATTTT.

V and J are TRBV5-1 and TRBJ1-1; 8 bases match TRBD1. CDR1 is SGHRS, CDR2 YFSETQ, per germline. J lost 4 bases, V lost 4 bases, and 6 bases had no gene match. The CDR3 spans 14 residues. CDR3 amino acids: CASSPGQGGTEAFF. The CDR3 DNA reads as TGCGCCAGCAGCCCCGGACAGGGAGGCACTGAAGCTTTCTTT.

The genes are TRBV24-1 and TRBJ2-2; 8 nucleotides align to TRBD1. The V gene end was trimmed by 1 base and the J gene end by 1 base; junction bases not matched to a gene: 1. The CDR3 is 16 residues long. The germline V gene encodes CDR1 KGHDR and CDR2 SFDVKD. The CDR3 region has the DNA TGTGCCACCAGTGATTTCGGGACAGGGAACACCGGGGAGCTGTTTTTT. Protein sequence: CATSDFGTGNTGELFF.

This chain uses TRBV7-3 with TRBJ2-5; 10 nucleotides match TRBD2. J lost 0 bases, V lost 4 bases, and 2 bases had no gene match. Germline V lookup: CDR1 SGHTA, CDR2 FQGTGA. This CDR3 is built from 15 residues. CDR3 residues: CASSSTSGHQETQYF. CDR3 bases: TGTGCCAGCAGCTCGACTAGCGGGCACCAAGAGACCCAGTACTTC.

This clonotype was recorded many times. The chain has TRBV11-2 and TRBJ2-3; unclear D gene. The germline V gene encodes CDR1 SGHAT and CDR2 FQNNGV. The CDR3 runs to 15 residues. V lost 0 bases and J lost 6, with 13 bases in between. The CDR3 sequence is CASSLDNPPADTQYF. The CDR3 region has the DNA TGTGCCAGCAGCTTAGATAACCCCCCGGCCGATACGCAGTATTTT.

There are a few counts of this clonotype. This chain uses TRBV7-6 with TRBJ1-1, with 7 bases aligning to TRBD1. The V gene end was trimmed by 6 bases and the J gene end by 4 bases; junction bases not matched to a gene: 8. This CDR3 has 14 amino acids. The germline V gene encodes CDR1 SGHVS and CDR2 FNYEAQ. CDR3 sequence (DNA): TGTGCCAGCAGTCACAGGGGAGGAAGCACTGAAGCTTTCTTT. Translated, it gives CASSHRGGSTEAFF.

CDR3 loop: CASRPGANQPQHF. DNA for the CDR3: TGTGCCAGCAGGCCCGGGGCCAATCAGCCCCAGCATTTT. The chain joins TRBV21-1 to TRBJ1-5; TRBD1, the D gene given by the table, was not confirmed from the DNA. TRBV21-1 is a known pseudogene. The CDR3 sequence is 13 residues long.

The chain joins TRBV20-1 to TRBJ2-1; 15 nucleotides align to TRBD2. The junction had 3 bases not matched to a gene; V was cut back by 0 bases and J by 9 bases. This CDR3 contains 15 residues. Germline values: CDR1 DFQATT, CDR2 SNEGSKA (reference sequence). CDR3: CSARDGTSGRIEQFF. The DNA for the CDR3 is TGCAGTGCTAGAGACGGGACTAGCGGGAGGATTGAGCAGTTCTTC.

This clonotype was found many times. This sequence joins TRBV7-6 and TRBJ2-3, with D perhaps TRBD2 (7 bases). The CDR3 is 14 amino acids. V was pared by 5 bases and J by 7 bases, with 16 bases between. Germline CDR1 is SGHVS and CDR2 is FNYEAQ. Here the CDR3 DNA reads TGTGCCAGCAGCCAGGGGAGGGGTCGGAATACGCAGTATTTT. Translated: CASSQGRGRNTQYF. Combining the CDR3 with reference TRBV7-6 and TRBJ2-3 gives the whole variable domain GAGVSQSPRYKVTKRGQDVALRCDPISGHVSLYWYRQALGQGPEFLTYFNYEAQQDKSGLPNDRFSAERPEGSISTLTIQRTEQRDSAMYRCASSQGRGRNTQYFGPGTRLTVL.

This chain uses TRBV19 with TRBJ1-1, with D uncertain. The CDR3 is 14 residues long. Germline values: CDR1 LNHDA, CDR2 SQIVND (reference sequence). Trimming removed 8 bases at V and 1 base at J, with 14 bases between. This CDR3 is CASLLGRGNTEAFF. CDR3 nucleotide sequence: TGTGCCAGTTTGTTGGGTCGGGGGAACACTGAAGCTTTCTTT.

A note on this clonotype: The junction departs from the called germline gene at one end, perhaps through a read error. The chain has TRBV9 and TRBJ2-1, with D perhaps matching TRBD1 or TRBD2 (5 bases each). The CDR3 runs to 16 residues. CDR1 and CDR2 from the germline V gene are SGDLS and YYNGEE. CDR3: CASSVGVAPSYNEQFF. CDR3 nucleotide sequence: TGTGCAAGCAGCGTAGGGGTAGCGCCCTCCTACAATGAGCAGTTCTTC. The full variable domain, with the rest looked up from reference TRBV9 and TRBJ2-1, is DSGVTQTPKHLITATGQRVTLRCSPRSGDLSVYWYQQSLDQGLQFLIQYYNGEERAKGNILERFSAQQFPDLHSELNLSSLELGDSALYFCASSVGVAPSYNEQFFGPGTRLTVL.

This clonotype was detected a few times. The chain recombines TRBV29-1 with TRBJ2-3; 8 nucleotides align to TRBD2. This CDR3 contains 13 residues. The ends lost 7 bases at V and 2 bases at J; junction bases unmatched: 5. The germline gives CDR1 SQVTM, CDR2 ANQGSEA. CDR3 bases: TGCAGCGCCCGGACTAGCCTCACAGATACGCAGTATTTT. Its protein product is CSARTSLTDTQYF.

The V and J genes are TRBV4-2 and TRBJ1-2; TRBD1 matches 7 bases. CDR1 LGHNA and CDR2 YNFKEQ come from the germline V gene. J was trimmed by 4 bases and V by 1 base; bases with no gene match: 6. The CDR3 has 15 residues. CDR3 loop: CASSQGDRDSYGYTF. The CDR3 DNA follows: TGTGCCAGCAGCCAAGGAGACAGGGATTCCTATGGCTACACCTTC.

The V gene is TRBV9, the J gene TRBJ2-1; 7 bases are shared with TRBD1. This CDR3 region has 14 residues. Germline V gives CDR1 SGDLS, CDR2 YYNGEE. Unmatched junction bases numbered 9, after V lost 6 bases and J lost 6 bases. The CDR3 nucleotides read TGTGCCAGCACCCCTACAGGGGTTGGCAATGAGCAGTTCTTC. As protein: CASTPTGVGNEQFF.

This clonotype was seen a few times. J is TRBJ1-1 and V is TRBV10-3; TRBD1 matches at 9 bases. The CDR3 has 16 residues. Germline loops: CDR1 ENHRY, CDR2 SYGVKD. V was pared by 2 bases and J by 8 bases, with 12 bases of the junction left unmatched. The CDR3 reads CAISEGTGPRWAEAFF. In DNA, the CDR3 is TGTGCCATCAGTGAGGGGACAGGGCCCCGGTGGGCAGAAGCTTTCTTT.

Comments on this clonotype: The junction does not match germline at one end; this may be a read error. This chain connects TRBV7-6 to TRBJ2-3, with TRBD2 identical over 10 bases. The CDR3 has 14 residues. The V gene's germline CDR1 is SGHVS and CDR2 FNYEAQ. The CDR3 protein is CASILAAGGDTQYF. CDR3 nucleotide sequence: TGTGCCAGCATCTTAGCAGCGGGGGGGGATACGCAGTATTTT.

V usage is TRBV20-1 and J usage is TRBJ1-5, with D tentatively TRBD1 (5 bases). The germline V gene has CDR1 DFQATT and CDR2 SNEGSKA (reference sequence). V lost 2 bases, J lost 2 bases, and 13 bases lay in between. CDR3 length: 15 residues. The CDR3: CSARYGAAGNQPQHF. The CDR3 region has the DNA TGCAGTGCTAGATACGGGGCGGCCGGCAATCAGCCCCAGCATTTT.

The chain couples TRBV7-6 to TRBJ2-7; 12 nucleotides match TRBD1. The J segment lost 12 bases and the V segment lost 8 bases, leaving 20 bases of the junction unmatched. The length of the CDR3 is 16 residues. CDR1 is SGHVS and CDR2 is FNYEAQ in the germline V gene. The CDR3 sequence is CASSDLKEGQGARRYF. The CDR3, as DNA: TGTGCCAGCTCGGACTTGAAAGAGGGACAGGGGGCGCGGAGGTACTTC.

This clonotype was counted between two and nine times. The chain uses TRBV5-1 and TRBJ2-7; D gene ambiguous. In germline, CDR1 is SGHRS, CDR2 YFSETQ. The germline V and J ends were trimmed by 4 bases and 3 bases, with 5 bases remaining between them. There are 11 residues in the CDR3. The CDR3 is CASSGHYEQYF. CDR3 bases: TGCGCCAGCAGCGGCCACTACGAGCAGTACTTC.

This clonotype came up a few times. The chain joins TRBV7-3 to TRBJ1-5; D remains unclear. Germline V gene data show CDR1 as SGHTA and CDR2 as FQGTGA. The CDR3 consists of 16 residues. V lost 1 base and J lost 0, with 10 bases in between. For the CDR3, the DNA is TGTGCCAGCAGCTTAATCGGCAGATATAGCAATCAGCCCCAGCATTTT. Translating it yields CASSLIGRYSNQPQHF.

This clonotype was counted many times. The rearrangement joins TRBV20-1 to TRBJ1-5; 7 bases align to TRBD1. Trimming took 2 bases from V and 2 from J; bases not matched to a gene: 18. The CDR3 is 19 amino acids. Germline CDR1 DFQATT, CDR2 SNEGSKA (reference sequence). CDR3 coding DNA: TGCAGTGCTAGAAAGGGCAGGGACAGCTTTGACGGGGGCAATCAGCCCCAGCATTTT. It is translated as CSARKGRDSFDGGNQPQHF.

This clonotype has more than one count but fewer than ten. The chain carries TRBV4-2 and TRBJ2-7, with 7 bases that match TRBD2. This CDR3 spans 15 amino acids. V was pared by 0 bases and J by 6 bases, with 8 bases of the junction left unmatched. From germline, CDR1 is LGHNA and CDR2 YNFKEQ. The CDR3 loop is CASSQDALGGVEQYF. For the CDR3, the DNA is TGTGCCAGCAGCCAAGATGCGTTGGGGGGGGTCGAGCAGTACTTC.

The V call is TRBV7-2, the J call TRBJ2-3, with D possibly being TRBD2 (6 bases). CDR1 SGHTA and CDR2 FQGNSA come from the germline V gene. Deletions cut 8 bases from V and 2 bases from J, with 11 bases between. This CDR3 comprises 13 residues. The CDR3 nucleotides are TGTGCCAGCGGGGAGGTCTTCACAGATACGCAGTATTTT. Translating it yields CASGEVFTDTQYF.

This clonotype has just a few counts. CDR3 nucleotides: TGTGCCAGCAGCGGGACAGGGGGCTACAATGAGCAGTTCTTC. Translated: CASSGTGGYNEQFF. This chain joins TRBV7-3 and TRBJ2-1; 11 bases are shared with TRBD1. The CDR3 contains 14 residues. Trimming cost V 5 bases and J 3 bases; bases outside gene matches: 0. Germline CDR1 and CDR2: SGHTA and FQGTGA.